The 29 T cell receptor beta chains below were found in one sample sequenced in a study of CD8 T cells in ankylosing spondylitis. Each CDR3 protein gets one entry after TCRdb re-called the 5' RACE reads with MiXCR. The data show 150,000 to 200,000 distinct CDR3 sequences, with 10% to 15% seen just once and approximately 11% held by the top ten. Sequencing was done on a sample of blood, either unsorted or a sorted T cell fraction (not recorded which). Source of these receptors: a female donor with ankylosing spondylitis or in good health (not recorded which).

The V and J genes are TRBV18 and TRBJ2-3, with 8 bases matching TRBD2. V was clipped by 10 bases and J by 4 bases; unmatched bases: 7. Germline assignment: CDR1 KGHSH and CDR2 LQKENI. CDR3 length: 13 residues. The chain's CDR3 is CATAAGGPDTQYF. The CDR3 nucleotides read TGTGCCACGGCGGCGGGAGGCCCAGATACGCAGTATTTT. Together with reference TRBV18 and TRBJ2-3, the CDR3 gives the full variable domain: NAGVMQNPRHLVRRRGQEARLRCSPMKGHSHVYWYRQLPEEGLKFMVYLQKENIIDESGMPKERFSAEFPKEGPSILRIQQVVRGDSAAYFCATAAGGPDTQYFGPGTRLTVL.

This clonotype occurred many times. The chain links TRBV7-2 to TRBJ2-3, with 8 bases aligning to TRBD2. V shed 1 base, J shed 7 bases, and the junction held 7 bases outside the gene matches. Germline V gene data show CDR1 as SGHTA and CDR2 as FQGNSA. The CDR3 runs to 15 residues. The CDR3 region is CASSLVSAGEHTQYF. For the CDR3, the DNA is TGTGCCAGCAGCTTAGTTTCAGCGGGAGAACATACGCAGTATTTT.

With respect to this clonotype: A much larger clone lies one base from this, so it may be a read error. As DNA, the CDR3 is TGTGCCAGCAACCCGGACAGGGCTTGGACGAACACTGAAGCTTTCTTT. This gives the protein CASNPDRAWTNTEAFF. This chain links TRBV5-6 with TRBJ1-1, with 8 bases aligning to TRBD1. Germline V CDR1 and CDR2: SGHDT, YYEEEE. This CDR3 region has 16 residues. Trimming cost V 6 bases and J 1 base; bases outside gene matches: 11.

The chain is built from TRBV5-1 and TRBJ2-1, with 13 nucleotides matching TRBD2. Germline V lookup: CDR1 SGHRS, CDR2 YFSETQ. The CDR3 runs 15 residues. V lost 4 bases and J lost 6; bases outside the gene matches: 4. CDR3: CASSEGLAGINEQFF. The CDR3 DNA reads TGCGCCAGCAGCGAGGGACTAGCGGGGATCAATGAGCAGTTCTTC.

This clonotype was seen a handful of times. The rearrangement links TRBV20-1 to TRBJ1-1; 9 nucleotides agree with TRBD1. This CDR3 has 16 residues. Unmatched junction bases numbered 14, after V lost 0 bases and J lost 9 bases. The germline V gene has CDR1 DFQATT and CDR2 SNEGSKA (reference sequence). Here the CDR3 reads CSARDLGGQGGNQAFF. CDR3 nucleotides: TGCAGTGCTAGAGATCTTGGGGGACAGGGTGGGAATCAAGCTTTCTTT.

This clonotype was recorded at least ten times. The chain is built from TRBV12-3 or TRBV12-4 and TRBJ1-5, with 10 bases that match TRBD1. This CDR3 region has 14 residues. After removal of 4 bases from V and 6 bases from J, the junction contained 3 bases not matched to a gene. CDR3 nucleotide sequence: TGTGCCAGCAGTTCGACAGGGGGCGTTCAGCCCCAGCATTTT. Encoded protein: CASSSTGGVQPQHF.

A few counts support this clonotype. This chain links TRBV24-1 with TRBJ1-3; D uncertain. Trimming stripped 3 bases from V and 1 base from J, with 9 bases between. This CDR3 is built from 15 residues. Germline V gene sequence: CDR1 KGHDR, CDR2 SFDVKD. The CDR3 nucleotides read TGTGCCACCAGTGATCCCCGGAGGTCTGGAAACACCATATATTTT. Amino acid sequence: CATSDPRRSGNTIYF.

V is TRBV25-1 and J is TRBJ2-2, with no clear D. CDR1 is MGHDK, CDR2 SYGVNS, per germline. The CDR3 has 13 amino acids. V dropped 3 bases and J dropped 6 bases, with 8 bases sitting between them. This CDR3 reads CASSDLSPGELFF. Written as DNA, the CDR3 is TGTGCCAGCAGTGACCTTTCCCCCGGGGAGCTGTTTTTT.

This clonotype occurred many times. V is TRBV5-1 and J is TRBJ2-1, with TRBD2 identical over 10 bases. CDR1 is SGHRS and CDR2 is YFSETQ in the germline V gene. CDR3 length: 17 residues. V shed 4 bases, J shed 0 bases, and the junction held 7 bases outside the gene matches. The chain's CDR3 is CASSLPLAGGSYNEQFF. The CDR3 DNA reads TGCGCCAGCAGCCTCCCCTTAGCGGGGGGCTCCTACAATGAGCAGTTCTTC.

Of note for this clonotype: A clone one base away is much larger, so this may be a read error. The chain combines TRBV4-1 with TRBJ1-3; D is perhaps TRBD1 (6 bases). Germline CDR1 MGHRA, CDR2 YSYEKL. The CDR3 totals 15 residues. The CDR3 DNA follows: TGCGCCAGCGGCCAAGGGGGGGGGTTCGGAAACACCATATATTTT. It is translated as CASGQGGGFGNTIYF.

This clonotype was counted ten times or more. The chain links TRBV6-5 to TRBJ1-2; 9 nucleotides align to TRBD1. V shed 4 bases, J shed 6 bases, and the junction held 6 bases outside the gene matches. The germline V gene encodes CDR1 MNHEY and CDR2 SVGAGI. This CDR3 is built from 14 residues. CDR3 residues: CASSWRQGGNGYTF. Written as DNA, the CDR3 is TGTGCCAGCAGTTGGAGACAGGGGGGCAATGGCTACACCTTC.

This clonotype was observed a few times. The chain carries TRBV28 and TRBJ2-1, with TRBD2 identical over 10 bases. Germline values: CDR1 MDHEN, CDR2 SYDVKM. The CDR3 spans 16 residues. Losses at the gene ends were 6 bases for V and 8 bases for J; bases not matched to a gene: 13. The DNA of the CDR3 is TGTGCCAGCAGCGGAATAGCGGGAGGCCTATCGTATGAGCAGTTCTTC. This encodes CASSGIAGGLSYEQFF. Full variable domain (outside the CDR3, taken from reference TRBV28 and TRBJ2-1): DVKVTQSSRYLVKRTGEKVFLECVQDMDHENMFWYRQDPGLGLRLIYFSYDVKMKEKGDIPEGYSVSREKKERFSLILESASTNQTSMYLCASSGIAGGLSYEQFFGPGTRLTVL.

The genes are TRBV5-1 and TRBJ2-1; TRBD1 agrees at 10 bases. The CDR3 is made up of 14 amino acids. Germline V lookup: CDR1 SGHRS, CDR2 YFSETQ. The V segment lost 4 bases and the J segment 5 bases; nucleotides outside the gene matches: 3. CDR3 amino acids: CASSRQGADNEQFF. The CDR3 region has the DNA TGCGCCAGCAGCAGACAGGGGGCGGACAATGAGCAGTTCTTC.

This clonotype was seen many times. The chain uses TRBV10-3 and TRBJ1-5, with no clear D. Germline assignment: CDR1 ENHRY and CDR2 SYGVKD. V gave up 7 bases and J gave up 2 bases, with 9 bases separating them. There are 13 residues in the CDR3. The CDR3 sequence is CAITAGGNQPQHF. In nucleotides, the CDR3 is TGTGCCATCACGGCCGGAGGCAATCAGCCCCAGCATTTT.

This clonotype was seen ten or more times. The V call is TRBV4-1, the J call TRBJ2-7; 7 bases map to TRBD1. V shed 4 bases and J 2 bases; nucleotides not matched to a gene: 5. The CDR3 loop spans 14 amino acids. Germline CDR1 and CDR2: MGHRA and YSYEKL. In nucleotides, the CDR3 is TGCGCCAGCAGCCTGGAAACAGGGGCCTACGAGCAGTACTTC. Protein sequence: CASSLETGAYEQYF.

This clonotype has a count of ten or more. The rearrangement uses TRBV6-2 or TRBV6-3 and TRBJ2-7; 13 bases are a match to TRBD2. Per germline, CDR1 MNHEY and CDR2 SVGEGT. The trim removed 8 bases at V and 4 bases at J, leaving 11 bases unmatched. The CDR3 has 16 residues. This chain's CDR3 is CASRTGLAGVEYEQYF. The CDR3 bases are TGTGCCAGCCGAACCGGACTAGCGGGAGTGGAATACGAGCAGTACTTC.

This clonotype was counted at least ten times. The gene calls are TRBV20-1 and TRBJ2-7, with D tentatively TRBD2 (6 bases). Trimming took off 5 bases at V and 0 bases at J, with 17 bases between the two ends. CDR3 length: 15 amino acids. Germline CDR1 reads DFQATT; CDR2 reads SNEGSKA (reference sequence). CDR3 nucleotide sequence: TGCAGTGCTGAATCGGGAGTCTCGAGCTCCTACGAGCAGTACTTC. Amino acids: CSAESGVSSSYEQYF.

Remarks on this clonotype: This may be a read error: a much more frequent sequence differs by one nucleotide. The chain recombines TRBV6-2 or TRBV6-3 with TRBJ2-2, with 9 bases identical to TRBD2. There are 17 residues in the CDR3. The ends lost 7 bases at V and 4 bases at J; junction bases unmatched: 13. The germline gives CDR1 MNHEY, CDR2 SVGEGT. CDR3 DNA: TGTGCCAGCACCTTTCCCCATAGCGGGAGTATCACCGGGGAGCTGTTTTTT. This encodes CASTFPHSGSITGELFF.

This clonotype has ten or more counts. This chain uses TRBV5-1 with TRBJ1-1; no firm D call. The germline CDR1 and CDR2 sequences are SGHRS and YFSETQ. Trimming cost V 0 bases and J 8 bases, with 11 bases left between them. The CDR3 has 13 residues. CDR3 sequence (DNA): TGCGCCAGCAGCTTGGCCCAGAACCAAGAAGCTTTCTTT. It is translated as CASSLAQNQEAFF.

The chain combines TRBV7-2 with TRBJ1-2; TRBD1 matches 7 bases. After removal of 3 bases from V and 8 bases from J, the junction contained 15 bases not matched to a gene. Germline V lookup: CDR1 SGHTA, CDR2 FQGNSA. The CDR3 is 16 residues long. The CDR3 nucleotides read TGTGCCAGCAGCTTTGCCGGCGGGCAGGGGGGAATGGGCTACACCTTC. Protein: CASSFAGGQGGMGYTF.

This clonotype was seen ten or more times. The chain carries TRBV3-1 and TRBJ1-1, with 7 bases lining up with TRBD1. There are 15 residues in the CDR3. Germline CDR1 is LGHDT and CDR2 is YNNKEL (reference sequence). The V segment lost 6 bases and the J segment 1 base; nucleotides outside the gene matches: 8. CDR3 DNA: TGTGCCAGCAGTCTAACAGGGGCTCCGAACACTGAAGCTTTCTTT. As protein: CASSLTGAPNTEAFF.

This clonotype occurred many times. V and J are TRBV5-1 and TRBJ1-2; D gene ambiguous. Germline CDR1 SGHRS, CDR2 YFSETQ. This CDR3 has 14 amino acids. The V end was cut by 4 bases, the J end by 4 bases, with 14 bases between. As DNA, the CDR3 is TGCGCCAGCAGCCAGGATGGCGGAACCTATGGCTACACCTTC. Translation: CASSQDGGTYGYTF.

In its sample, this clonotype was seen many times. The chain has TRBV2 and TRBJ1-5; TRBD1 aligns across 12 bases. The junction had 10 bases not matched to a gene; V was cut back by 9 bases and J by 7 bases. There are 15 residues in the CDR3. Germline-derived CDR1 and CDR2 are SNHLY and FYNNEI. CDR3 sequence (DNA): TGTGCCAGTGCCGGGACAGGGGGCTCTGGACAGCCCCAGCATTTT. This sequence encodes CASAGTGGSGQPQHF.

This clonotype was detected ten times or more. This chain connects TRBV12-3 or TRBV12-4 to TRBJ2-2; TRBD2 matches 12 bases. The CDR3 extends over 16 amino acids. The V segment lost 3 bases and the J segment 6 bases; nucleotides outside the gene matches: 5. DNA for the CDR3: TGTGCCAGCAGTTTCCGGGCTAGCGGGAGGGCCGGGGAGCTGTTTTTT. It encodes CASSFRASGRAGELFF.

The genes are TRBV4-3 and TRBJ2-7, with a weak D call TRBD2 (6 bases). This CDR3 is 14 amino acids long. V shed 3 bases and J shed 1 base, with 10 bases lying between them. Germline-derived CDR1 and CDR2 are LGHNA and YSLEER. The CDR3 here is CASSQVSGSYEQYF. The CDR3 DNA is TGCGCCAGCAGCCAGGTTAGCGGTTCCTACGAGCAGTACTTC.

The chain has TRBV20-1 and TRBJ2-2; D is ambiguous. This CDR3 spans 11 amino acids. Trimming removed 6 bases from V and 2 bases from J, with 4 bases in between. CDR1 and CDR2 from the germline V gene are DFQATT and SNEGSKA (reference sequence). The DNA of the CDR3 is TGCAGTGCCCATAACACCGGGGAGCTGTTTTTT. Encoded protein: CSAHNTGELFF.

This clonotype has a handful of counts. The J gene is TRBJ2-1, the V gene TRBV18, with 12 bases fitting TRBD2. V shed 3 bases, J shed 10 bases, and the junction held 10 bases outside the gene matches. CDR3 size: 16 residues. CDR1 and CDR2 from the germline V gene are KGHSH and LQKENI. Here the CDR3 DNA reads TGTGCCAGCTCACCGCGGACTAGCGGGATAATCTGGGAGCAGTTCTTC. This sequence encodes CASSPRTSGIIWEQFF. Supplemented by reference TRBV18 and TRBJ2-1, the full variable domain reads NAGVMQNPRHLVRRRGQEARLRCSPMKGHSHVYWYRQLPEEGLKFMVYLQKENIIDESGMPKERFSAEFPKEGPSILRIQQVVRGDSAAYFCASSPRTSGIIWEQFFGPGTRLTVL.

There are many counts of this clonotype. The gene calls are TRBV5-1 and TRBJ1-3; D gene unclear. Germline values: CDR1 SGHRS, CDR2 YFSETQ. The CDR3 length is 14 residues. V lost 6 bases and J lost 0, with 10 bases in between. CDR3 loop: CASKYESSGNTIYF. CDR3 nucleotide sequence: TGCGCCAGCAAGTACGAAAGCTCTGGAAACACCATATATTTT.

In its sample, this clonotype was seen many times. The V call is TRBV3-1, the J call TRBJ2-1; the D gene is possibly TRBD2 (6 bases). V was clipped by 0 bases and J by 7 bases, with 16 bases between them. CDR1 LGHDT and CDR2 YNNKEL come from the germline V gene (reference sequence). This CDR3 is 16 amino acids long. CDR3: CASSQELAWGFNEQFF. As DNA, the CDR3 is TGTGCCAGCAGCCAAGAACTAGCTTGGGGGTTTAATGAGCAGTTCTTC.